The clone carrying this TCR beta chain has a handful of counts. The target antigen is unknown. This sample stems from a study of T cells after yellow fever vaccination. CDR1 ENHRY and CDR2 SYGVKD come from the germline V gene. Trimming cost V 6 bases and J 4 bases; bases outside gene matches: 14. The CDR3 runs to 17 residues. MiXCR, run by TCRdb on the 5' RACE reads, gives a single entry per CDR3 protein. This table holds around 610,000 distinct CDR3 sequences, approximately 15% found once. Overall study results and limits: The secondary response peaked faster, at day 5 versus 15, but was weaker.

The TCR comes from a man aged 30 to 45 who received the YFV17D yellow fever vaccine. The source was PBMCs, collected on the day of the yellow fever booster vaccination. V is TRBV10-3 and J is TRBJ2-5; 10 bases are shared with TRBD2. CDR3 sequence reads: CAISSRLQREGGETQYF. The CDR3 DNA sequence: TGTGCCATCAGCTCAAGACTTCAGCGGGAGGGTGGAGAGACCCAGTACTTC.